This TCR beta chain was documented in a study of blood T cell repertoires in COVID-19. Original processing notes: The assay estimated nucleated cells by amplifying reference gene primers. Using immunoSEQ multiplex PCR, the repertoire was profiled, and TCRdb retains in-frame clones only, with some absent. Clonal size and the V and J genes are those of that table, whereas D and trimming came from the DNA. The repertoire holds about 350,000 clones, with about nine tenths as singletons. This clone was seen once. The V end lost 3 bases, the J end lost 1 base, and 15 bases lay between the germline ends. The germline gives CDR1 KGHSH, CDR2 LQKENI. The length of the CDR3 is 16 residues. Seattle-derived patients entered the study during active infection and were followed longitudinally.

The chain is built from TRBV18 and TRBJ1-2, with D possibly matching TRBD1 (6 bases). The clonotype originates from a woman aged 70 to 79 with COVID-19, enrolled during active disease. Sequenced material: peripheral blood. CDR3 amino acids: CASSPSGGTVNYGYTF. CDR3 nucleotide sequence: TGTGCCAGCTCACCTAGTGGGGGCACAGTTAACTATGGCTACACCTTC.